Presented here are 18 T cell receptor beta chains from one specimen sequenced in a study of control samples from healthy donors and cancer patients. The table came from immunoSEQ multiplex PCR; TCRdb's copy has only in-frame clones and leaves some out. The sample lists about 130,000 clones; around 93% were seen once. The sequenced material came from blood. These receptor sequences come from a woman aged 45-59 years in good health.

V gene TRBV18 combines with J gene TRBJ2-7; 7 bases agree with TRBD1. CDR1 KGHSH and CDR2 LQKENI come from the germline V gene. Trimming at V came to 2 bases and at J to 5 bases, leaving 9 bases not matched to a gene. CDR3 length: 15 amino acids. The CDR3 region is CASSPVGQVGNEQYF. The CDR3 DNA reads as TGTGCCAGCTCACCAGTAGGACAGGTGGGTAACGAGCAGTACTTC.

DNA of the CDR3: TGTGCCAGCAGCAACAGGGACGGCAATTCACCCCTCCACTTT. It translates to CASSNRDGNSPLHF. V gene TRBV6-4 combines with J gene TRBJ1-6; D may be TRBD1 (6 bases). Per germline, CDR1 MRHNA and CDR2 SNTAGT. Trimming pared 6 bases from V and 7 bases from J, leaving 13 bases between. This CDR3 is 14 amino acids long.

This chain links TRBV9 with TRBJ2-3; TRBD2 matches 10 bases. V was clipped by 0 bases and J by 2 bases; unmatched bases: 3. The germline V gene encodes CDR1 SGDLS and CDR2 YYNGEE. This CDR3 region has 16 residues. Here the CDR3 DNA reads TGTGCCAGCAGCGTAGCTAGCGGGGGATTCACAGATACGCAGTATTTT. It codes for CASSVASGGFTDTQYF.

The chain employs TRBV5-1 and TRBJ2-1; D unresolved. V was pared by 4 bases and J by 10 bases, with 12 bases between. This CDR3 comprises 12 residues. Per germline, CDR1 SGHRS and CDR2 YFSETQ. The CDR3 is CASSPDLEEQFF. The DNA of the CDR3 is TGCGCCAGCAGCCCTGACCTTGAGGAGCAGTTCTTC.

The count of this clone is one. J is TRBJ2-5 and V is TRBV11-2; D possibly corresponds to TRBD2 (5 bases). This CDR3 contains 13 residues. V dropped 1 base and J dropped 4 bases, with 7 bases sitting between them. Germline CDR1 SGHAT, CDR2 FQNNGV. CDR3 protein: CASSLGAAETQYF. The CDR3 DNA sequence: TGTGCCAGCAGCTTAGGAGCGGCAGAGACCCAGTACTTC.

The chain links TRBV4-1 to TRBJ1-2; 10 nucleotides match TRBD1. Germline CDR1 reads MGHRA; CDR2 reads YSYEKL. This CDR3 comprises 15 residues. V trimming: 0 bases; J trimming: 6 bases; junction bases outside the gene matches: 4. The CDR3 loop is CASSQDGDRGNGYTF. CDR3 DNA: TGCGCCAGCAGCCAAGATGGGGACAGGGGCAATGGCTACACCTTC.

This chain uses TRBV15 with TRBJ2-1; D is uncertain. The CDR3 contains 15 residues. The V gene's germline CDR1 is LNHNV and CDR2 YYDKDF (reference sequence). Trimming stripped 1 base from V and 0 bases from J, with 7 bases between. The CDR3 loop reads CATSRVGVSYNEQFF. The DNA for the CDR3 is TGTGCCACCAGCAGAGTTGGGGTCTCCTACAATGAGCAGTTCTTC.

The genes are TRBV19 and TRBJ1-1, with unresolved D. Trimming removed 3 bases from V and 1 base from J, with 12 bases in between. This CDR3 spans 15 amino acids. Germline V lookup: CDR1 LNHDA, CDR2 SQIVND (reference sequence). The DNA of the CDR3 is TGTGCCAGTAGTATGGGCCAGGCCTCGAACACTGAAGCTTTCTTT. This sequence encodes CASSMGQASNTEAFF.

The rearrangement links TRBV18 to TRBJ1-1; 7 bases are shared with TRBD1. The length of the CDR3 is 15 residues. J was trimmed by 1 base and V by 1 base; bases with no gene match: 3. CDR1 is KGHSH and CDR2 is LQKENI in the germline V gene. The CDR3 spells CASSPQPGGNTEAFF. The DNA of the CDR3 is TGTGCCAGCTCACCACAGCCAGGGGGGAACACTGAAGCTTTCTTT.

The V and J genes are TRBV15 and TRBJ1-2; TRBD1 aligns across 8 bases. The V gene end was trimmed by 6 bases and the J gene end by 8 bases; junction bases not matched to a gene: 8. The CDR3 is made up of 13 amino acids. CDR1 is LNHNV, CDR2 YYDKDF, per germline (reference sequence). DNA for the CDR3: TGTGCCACCAGGAAGTACAGGGGGGACGGCTACACCTTC. It yields the protein CATRKYRGDGYTF. The variable domain in full, with the rest retrieved from reference TRBV15 and TRBJ1-2, is DAMVIQNPRYQVTQFGKPVTLSCSQTLNHNVMYWYQQKSSQAPKLLFHYYDKDFNNEADTPDNFQSRRPNTSFCFLDIRSPGLGDTAMYLCATRKYRGDGYTFGSGTRLTVV.

This chain joins TRBV2 and TRBJ2-3, with 7 bases fitting TRBD2. V was pared by 1 base and J by 2 bases, with 6 bases of the junction left unmatched. Germline V gene sequence: CDR1 SNHLY, CDR2 FYNNEI. The CDR3 contains 16 residues. As DNA, the CDR3 is TGTGCCAGCAGTGAAGGAAGCGGGACGAACACAGATACGCAGTATTTT. Encoded protein: CASSEGSGTNTDTQYF.

The J gene is TRBJ1-1, the V gene TRBV12-3 or TRBV12-4, with TRBD1 as a possible D gene (6 bases). The V end lost 5 bases, the J end lost 3 bases, and 10 bases lay between the germline ends. This CDR3 is 13 amino acids long. The CDR3 loop is CASSRTAYTEAFF. CDR3 coding DNA: TGTGCCAGCAGTAGGACAGCCTACACTGAAGCTTTCTTT.

CDR3: CASSRGANEKLFF. CDR3 nucleotides: TGTGCCAGCAGTAGGGGCGCTAATGAAAAACTGTTTTTT. This rearrangement joins TRBV14 to TRBJ1-4; weak D call: TRBD1 (5 bases). The V gene's germline CDR1 is SGHDN and CDR2 FVKESK. The CDR3 contains 13 residues. V was trimmed by 6 bases and J by 3 bases, leaving 8 bases between them.

This sequence joins TRBV6-5 and TRBJ1-1; possible D gene TRBD1, 5 bases. Between the trimmed V and J ends, which lost 6 bases and 4 bases, there was a span of 12 bases. The CDR3 runs 13 residues. The V gene's germline CDR1 is MNHEY and CDR2 SVGAGI. The CDR3 region is CASRGQGPTEAFF. Written as DNA, the CDR3 is TGTGCCAGCAGGGGTCAGGGACCCACTGAAGCTTTCTTT.

This clone has only a few counts. J is TRBJ1-1 and V is TRBV29-1; no reliable D call. The V gene lost 0 bases and the J gene lost 4 bases, with 12 bases spanning the gap. Germline-derived CDR1 and CDR2 are SQVTM and ANQGSEA. The CDR3 has 14 amino acids. The CDR3 DNA is TGCAGCGTTGAAGATCCAGGACGAGGCACTGAAGCTTTCTTT. It translates to CSVEDPGRGTEAFF.

The CDR3, as DNA: TGTGCCAGCAGCCCTCGACAGGGTTTGGACACTGAAGCTTTCTTT. Translating gives CASSPRQGLDTEAFF. V is TRBV14 and J is TRBJ1-1; 7 bases align to TRBD1. Germline V gene sequence: CDR1 SGHDN, CDR2 FVKESK. The junction had 8 bases not matched to a gene; V was cut back by 4 bases and J by 3 bases. This CDR3 has 15 amino acids.

The chain uses TRBV7-8 and TRBJ2-7; D call uncertain. Germline lookup yields CDR1 SGHVS and CDR2 FQNEAQ. The length of the CDR3 is 12 residues. The V and J ends lost 1 base and 2 bases respectively, with 3 bases between them. The DNA of the CDR3 is TGTGCCAGCAGCTTAGACACCTACGAGCAGTACTTC. It encodes CASSLDTYEQYF.

V usage is TRBV28 and J usage is TRBJ1-6; D not certain. The CDR3 contains 15 residues. The V and J ends lost 1 base and 9 bases respectively, with 13 bases between them. Germline assignment: CDR1 MDHEN and CDR2 SYDVKM. This chain's CDR3 is CASSLFHYGGSPLHF. The CDR3 coding sequence is TGTGCCAGCAGTTTATTCCACTATGGAGGTTCACCCCTCCACTTT.